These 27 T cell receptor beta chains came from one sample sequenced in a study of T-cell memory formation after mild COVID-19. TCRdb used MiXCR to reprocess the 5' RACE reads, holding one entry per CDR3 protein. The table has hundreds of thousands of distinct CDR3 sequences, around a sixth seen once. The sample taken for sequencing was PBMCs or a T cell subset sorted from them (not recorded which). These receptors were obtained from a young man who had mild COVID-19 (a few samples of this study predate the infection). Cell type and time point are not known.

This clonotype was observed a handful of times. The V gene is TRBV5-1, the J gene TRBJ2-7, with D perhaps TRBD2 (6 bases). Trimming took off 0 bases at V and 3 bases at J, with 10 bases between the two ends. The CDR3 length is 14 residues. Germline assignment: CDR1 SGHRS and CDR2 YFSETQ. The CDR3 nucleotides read TGCGCCAGCAGCTTGGGGACTACCAACTACGAGCAGTACTTC. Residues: CASSLGTTNYEQYF.

CDR3 DNA sequence: TGCGCCAGCAGCTTGGATGGACTAGCGGGGTTGGAGACCCAGTACTTC. This codes for CASSLDGLAGLETQYF. The rearrangement links TRBV5-1 to TRBJ2-5; 12 nucleotides align to TRBD2. Germline CDR1 is SGHRS and CDR2 is YFSETQ. This CDR3 has 16 residues. Unmatched junction bases numbered 5, after V lost 0 bases and J lost 5 bases.

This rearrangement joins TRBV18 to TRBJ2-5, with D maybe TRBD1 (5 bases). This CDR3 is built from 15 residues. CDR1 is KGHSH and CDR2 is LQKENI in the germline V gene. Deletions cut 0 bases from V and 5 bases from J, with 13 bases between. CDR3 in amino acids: CASSPPIGVWETQYF. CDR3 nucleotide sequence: TGTGCCAGCTCACCACCGATAGGGGTTTGGGAGACCCAGTACTTC. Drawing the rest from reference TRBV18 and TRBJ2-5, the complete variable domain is NAGVMQNPRHLVRRRGQEARLRCSPMKGHSHVYWYRQLPEEGLKFMVYLQKENIIDESGMPKERFSAEFPKEGPSILRIQQVVRGDSAAYFCASSPPIGVWETQYFGPGTRLLVL.

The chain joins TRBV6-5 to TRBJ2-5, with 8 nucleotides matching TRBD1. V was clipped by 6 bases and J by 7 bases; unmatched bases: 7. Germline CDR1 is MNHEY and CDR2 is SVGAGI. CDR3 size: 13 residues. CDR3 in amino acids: CASRINRGLTQYF. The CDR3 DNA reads TGTGCCAGCAGGATTAACAGGGGGTTGACCCAGTACTTC.

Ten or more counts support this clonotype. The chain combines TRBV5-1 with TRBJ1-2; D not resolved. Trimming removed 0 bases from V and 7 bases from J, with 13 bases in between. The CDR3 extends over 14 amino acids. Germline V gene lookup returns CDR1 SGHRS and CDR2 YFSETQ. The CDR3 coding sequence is TGCGCCAGCAGCTTGGACACCGAAGGAGGTGGCTACACCTTC. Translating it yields CASSLDTEGGGYTF.

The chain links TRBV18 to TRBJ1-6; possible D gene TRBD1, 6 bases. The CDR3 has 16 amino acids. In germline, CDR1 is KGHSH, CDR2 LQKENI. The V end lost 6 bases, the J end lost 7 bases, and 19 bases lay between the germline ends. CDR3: CASSPIGQINNSPLHF. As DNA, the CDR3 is TGTGCCAGCTCCCCAATAGGACAGATTAACAATTCACCCCTCCACTTT.

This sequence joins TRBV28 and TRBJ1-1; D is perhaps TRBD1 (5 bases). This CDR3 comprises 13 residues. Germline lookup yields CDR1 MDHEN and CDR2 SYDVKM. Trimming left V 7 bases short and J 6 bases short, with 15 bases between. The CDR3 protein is CASTTGLGAEAFF. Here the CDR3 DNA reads TGTGCCAGCACCACCGGTTTGGGGGCTGAAGCTTTCTTT.

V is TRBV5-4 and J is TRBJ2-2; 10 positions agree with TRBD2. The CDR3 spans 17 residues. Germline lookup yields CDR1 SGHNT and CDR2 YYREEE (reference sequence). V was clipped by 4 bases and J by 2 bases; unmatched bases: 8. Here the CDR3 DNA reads TGTGCCAGCAGCGTAGGGGCTAGCGGGGGTAACACCGGGGAGCTGTTTTTT. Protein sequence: CASSVGASGGNTGELFF.

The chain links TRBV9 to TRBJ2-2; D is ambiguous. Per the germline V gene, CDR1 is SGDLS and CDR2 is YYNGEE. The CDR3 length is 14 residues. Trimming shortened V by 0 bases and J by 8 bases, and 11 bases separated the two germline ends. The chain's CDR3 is CASSVESRSGELFF. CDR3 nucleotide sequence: TGTGCCAGCAGCGTAGAGAGTAGGAGTGGGGAGCTGTTTTTT.

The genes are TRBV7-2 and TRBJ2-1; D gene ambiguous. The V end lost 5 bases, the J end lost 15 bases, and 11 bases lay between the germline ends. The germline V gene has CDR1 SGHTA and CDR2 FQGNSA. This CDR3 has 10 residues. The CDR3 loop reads CASSRNSGFF. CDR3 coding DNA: TGTGCCAGCAGCCGAAACTCCGGGTTCTTC.

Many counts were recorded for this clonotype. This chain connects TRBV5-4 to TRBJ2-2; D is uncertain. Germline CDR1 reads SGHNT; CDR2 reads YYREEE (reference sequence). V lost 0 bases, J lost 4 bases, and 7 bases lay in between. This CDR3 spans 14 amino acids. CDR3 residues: CASSLGVATGELFF. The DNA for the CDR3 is TGTGCCAGCAGCTTGGGGGTCGCCACCGGGGAGCTGTTTTTT.

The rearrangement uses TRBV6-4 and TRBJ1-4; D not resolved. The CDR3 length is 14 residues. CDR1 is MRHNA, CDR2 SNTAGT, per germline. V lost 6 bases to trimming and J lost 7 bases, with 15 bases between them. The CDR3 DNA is TGTGCCAGCAGCAAGGACCGCCGGGGTGAAAAACTGTTTTTT. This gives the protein CASSKDRRGEKLFF.

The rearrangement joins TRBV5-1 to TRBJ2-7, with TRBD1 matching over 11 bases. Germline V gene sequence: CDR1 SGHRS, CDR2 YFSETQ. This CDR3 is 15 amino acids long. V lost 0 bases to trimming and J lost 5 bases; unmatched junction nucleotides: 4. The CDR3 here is CASSLDGQGAHEQYV. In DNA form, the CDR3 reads TGCGCCAGCAGCTTGGACGGACAGGGGGCTCACGAGCAGTACGTC.

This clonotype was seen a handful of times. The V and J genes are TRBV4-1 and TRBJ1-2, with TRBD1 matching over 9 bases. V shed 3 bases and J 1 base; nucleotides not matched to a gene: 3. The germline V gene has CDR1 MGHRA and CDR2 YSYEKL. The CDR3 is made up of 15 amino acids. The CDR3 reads CASSQGQGGNYGYTF. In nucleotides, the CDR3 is TGCGCCAGCAGCCAGGGACAGGGAGGTAACTATGGCTACACCTTC.

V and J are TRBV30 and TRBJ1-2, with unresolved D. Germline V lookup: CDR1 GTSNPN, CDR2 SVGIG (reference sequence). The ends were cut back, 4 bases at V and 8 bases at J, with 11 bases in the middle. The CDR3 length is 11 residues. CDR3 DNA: TGTGCCTGGAACCCCCTATCGGGCTACACCTTC. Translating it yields CAWNPLSGYTF.

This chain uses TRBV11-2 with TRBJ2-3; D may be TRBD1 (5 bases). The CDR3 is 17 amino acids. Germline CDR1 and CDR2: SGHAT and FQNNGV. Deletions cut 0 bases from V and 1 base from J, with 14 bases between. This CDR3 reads CASSLDFWAGRTDTQYF. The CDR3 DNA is TGTGCCAGCAGCTTAGATTTTTGGGCAGGGCGCACAGATACGCAGTATTTT.

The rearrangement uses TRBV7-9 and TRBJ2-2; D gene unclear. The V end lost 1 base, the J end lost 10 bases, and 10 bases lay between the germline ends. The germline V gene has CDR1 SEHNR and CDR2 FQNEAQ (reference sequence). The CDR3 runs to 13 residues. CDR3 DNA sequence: TGTGCCAGCAGCTTAGATCGGTACGCGGAGCTGTTTTTT. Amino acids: CASSLDRYAELFF.

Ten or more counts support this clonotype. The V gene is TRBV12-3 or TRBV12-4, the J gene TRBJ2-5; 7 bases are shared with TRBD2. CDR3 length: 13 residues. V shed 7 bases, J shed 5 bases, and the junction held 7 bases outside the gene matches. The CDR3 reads CASTLGGTETQYF. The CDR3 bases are TGTGCCAGCACCCTGGGAGGGACCGAGACCCAGTACTTC.

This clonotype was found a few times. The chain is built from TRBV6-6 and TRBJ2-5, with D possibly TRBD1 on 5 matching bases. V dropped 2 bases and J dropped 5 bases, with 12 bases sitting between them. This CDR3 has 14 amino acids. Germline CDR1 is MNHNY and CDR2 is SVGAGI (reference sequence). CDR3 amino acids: CASSYDNRQETQYF. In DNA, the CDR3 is TGTGCCAGCAGTTACGACAATAGACAGGAGACCCAGTACTTC.

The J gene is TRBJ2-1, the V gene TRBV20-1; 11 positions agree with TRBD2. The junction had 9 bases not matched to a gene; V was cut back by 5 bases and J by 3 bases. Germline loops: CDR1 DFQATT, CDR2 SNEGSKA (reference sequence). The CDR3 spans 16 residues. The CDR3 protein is CSADGTSGDNYNEQFF. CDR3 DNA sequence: TGCAGTGCTGACGGGACTAGCGGTGATAACTACAATGAGCAGTTCTTC.

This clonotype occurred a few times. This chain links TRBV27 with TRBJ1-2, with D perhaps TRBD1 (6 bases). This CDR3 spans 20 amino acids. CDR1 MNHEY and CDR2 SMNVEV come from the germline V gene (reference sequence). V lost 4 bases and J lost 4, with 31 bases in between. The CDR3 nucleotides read TGTGCCAGCAGTTCGTACCCAACCCGGGCCCTAAAGGGGGTATTCTATGGCTACACCTTC. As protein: CASSSYPTRALKGVFYGYTF.

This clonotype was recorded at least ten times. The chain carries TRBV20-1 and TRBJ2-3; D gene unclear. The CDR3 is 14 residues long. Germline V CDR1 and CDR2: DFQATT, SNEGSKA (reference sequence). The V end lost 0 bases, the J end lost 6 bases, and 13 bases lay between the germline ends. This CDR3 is CSARDPARDDTQYF. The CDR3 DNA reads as TGCAGTGCTAGAGATCCTGCCCGTGACGATACGCAGTATTTT.

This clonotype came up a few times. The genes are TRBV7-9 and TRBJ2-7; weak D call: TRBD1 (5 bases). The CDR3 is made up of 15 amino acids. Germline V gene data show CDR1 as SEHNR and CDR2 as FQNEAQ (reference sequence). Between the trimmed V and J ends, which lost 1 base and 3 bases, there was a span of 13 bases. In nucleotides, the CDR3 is TGTGCCAGCAGCTTAGAGGCAGGGCGACGCTACGAGCAGTACTTC. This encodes CASSLEAGRRYEQYF.

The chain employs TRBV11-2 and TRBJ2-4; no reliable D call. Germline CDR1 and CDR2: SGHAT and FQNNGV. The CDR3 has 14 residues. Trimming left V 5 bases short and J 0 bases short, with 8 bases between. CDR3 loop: CASSLQLAKNIQYF. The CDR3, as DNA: TGTGCCAGCAGCCTGCAGCTAGCCAAAAACATTCAGTACTTC.

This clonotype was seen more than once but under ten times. DNA for the CDR3: TGTGCCAGCAGTTCCCCGATCACCGGGGAGCTGTTTTTT. Its translation: CASSSPITGELFF. The J gene is TRBJ2-2, the V gene TRBV27; unclear D gene. V lost 4 bases, J lost 4 bases, and 7 bases lay in between. Looked up from germline, CDR1 is MNHEY and CDR2 is SMNVEV (reference sequence). The CDR3 sequence is 13 residues long.

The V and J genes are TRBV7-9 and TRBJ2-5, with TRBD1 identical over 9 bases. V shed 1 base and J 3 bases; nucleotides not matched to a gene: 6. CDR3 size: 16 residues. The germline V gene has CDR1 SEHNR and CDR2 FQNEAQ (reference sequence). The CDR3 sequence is CASSLGGGDREETQYF. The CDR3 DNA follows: TGTGCCAGCAGCTTAGGAGGCGGGGACAGGGAAGAGACCCAGTACTTC.

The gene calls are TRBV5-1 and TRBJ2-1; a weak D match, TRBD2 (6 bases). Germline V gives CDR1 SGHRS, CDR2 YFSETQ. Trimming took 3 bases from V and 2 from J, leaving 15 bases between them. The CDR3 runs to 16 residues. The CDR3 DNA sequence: TGCGCCAGCAGCTCTGGATCTAGCGCGACCTACAATGAGCAGTTCTTC. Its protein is CASSSGSSATYNEQFF.